These T cell receptor beta chains were read from a single sample in a study of pediatric ulcerative colitis. Some clones are missing from TCRdb's copy, which holds only in-frame ones; the method was immunoSEQ multiplex PCR. The sample yields 50,000 to 65,000 clones, roughly nine tenths seen once. Sequencing input: blood. The source of these receptors is a boy aged 10-17 years with severe ulcerative colitis. Both conserved end residues are part of each CDR3. D genes are given only for firm matches. Clone sizes are given selectively: once, few, many, or a class where the clone is expanded.

J: TRBJ2-5; D: TRBD1; size: once; V: TRBV7-7; DNA: TGTGCTAGCAGCCCGGGACAGGGGGGTGGCCAGTACTTC; CDR3: CASSPGQGGGQYF
J: TRBJ2-1; D: TRBD2; size: .; V: TRBV19; DNA: TGTGCCAGTAGTACTAGCGGGAGGGCCGGTTTTACCTACAATGAGCAGTTCTTC; CDR3: CASSTSGRAGFTYNEQFF
J: TRBJ2-1; D: .; size: .; V: TRBV25-1; DNA: TGTGCCAGCAGTGAAGATCGGACCCCTAACAATGAGCAGTTCTTC; CDR3: CASSEDRTPNNEQFF
J: TRBJ2-2; D: .; size: .; V: TRBV6-5; DNA: TGTGCCAGCAGTTTCCATACCGGGGAGCTGTTTTTT; CDR3: CASSFHTGELFF
J: TRBJ2-3; D: .; size: .; V: TRBV6-1; DNA: TGTGCCAGCAGTGAAAACGCTCCCCTCGCAGTGGATTTT; CDR3: CASSENAPLAVDF
J: TRBJ2-5; D: .; size: .; V: TRBV7-2; DNA: TGTGCCAGCAGGCCCGGGACACTAGAGACCCAGTACTTC; CDR3: CASRPGTLETQYF
J: TRBJ2-1; D: TRBD2; size: .; V: TRBV7-2; DNA: TGTGCCAGCAGCTTAGGACTAGCGGGGTACAATGAGCAGTTCTTC; CDR3: CASSLGLAGYNEQFF
J: TRBJ2-4; D: TRBD1; size: .; V: TRBV27; DNA: TGTGCCAGCAGTTTTACCCCAAAACAGGGGGCCAAAAACATTCAGTACTTC; CDR3: CASSFTPKQGAKNIQYF
J: TRBJ1-2; D: .; size: .; V: TRBV25-1; DNA: TGTGCCAGCAGTGACCTTGCTGGATATGGCTACACCTTC; CDR3: CASSDLAGYGYTF
J: TRBJ2-5; D: .; size: .; V: TRBV14; DNA: TGTGCCAGCCGCGGACAAAAAGAGACCCAGTACTTC; CDR3: CASRGQKETQYF
J: TRBJ2-1; D: TRBD1; size: .; V: TRBV19; DNA: TGTGCCAGTAGTAGGGGGCAGGGGGCGCATAATGAGCAGTTCTTC; CDR3: CASSRGQGAHNEQFF
J: TRBJ2-3; D: .; size: .; V: TRBV7-2; DNA: TGTGCCAGCAGCTTAGGGTTAGTTCCAGATACGCAGTATTTT; CDR3: CASSLGLVPDTQYF
J: TRBJ1-2; D: .; size: .; V: TRBV4-2; DNA: TGTGCCAGCAGCCAAGGCCCGTATGGCTACACCTTC; CDR3: CASSQGPYGYTF
J: TRBJ1-2; D: TRBD1; size: .; V: TRBV10-3; DNA: TGTGCCATCAGGGGCGTGGAAAGCAGGGGGCCCAACTATGGCTACACCTTC; CDR3: CAIRGVESRGPNYGYTF
J: TRBJ2-7; D: .; size: .; V: TRBV19; DNA: TGTGCCAGTAGGTCTAGCGCCTACGACTACGAGCAGTACTTC; CDR3: CASRSSAYDYEQYF
J: TRBJ2-2; D: .; size: .; V: TRBV19; DNA: TGTGCCAGTAGTATATCGGGACGGCGCGCCGGGGAGCTGTTTTTT; CDR3: CASSISGRRAGELFF
J: TRBJ2-2; D: .; size: .; V: TRBV2; DNA: TGTGCCAGCAGATCCGGGGGGCCCACCGGGGAGCTGTTTTTT; CDR3: CASRSGGPTGELFF
J: TRBJ2-5; D: .; size: .; V: TRBV5-1; DNA: TGCGCCAGCAGGTGGCAAGAAGAAGAGACCCAGTACTTC; CDR3: CASRWQEEETQYF
J: TRBJ2-7; D: .; size: .; V: TRBV6-5; DNA: TGTGCCAGCAGTTACTCGGGAGGGGGAAGCTCCTACGAGCAGTACTTC; CDR3: CASSYSGGGSSYEQYF
J: TRBJ2-1; D: .; size: .; V: TRBV7-9; DNA: TGTGCCAGCAGCCCAACTATAAAAATGAGGGAAGGGTCCTACAATGAGCAGTTCTTC; CDR3: CASSPTIKMREGSYNEQFF
J: TRBJ2-1; D: .; size: .; V: TRBV30; DNA: TGTGCCTGGAGTGTAAACAGGGCCAATGAGCAGTTCTTC; CDR3: CAWSVNRANEQFF
J: TRBJ2-5; D: TRBD2; size: .; V: TRBV7-2; DNA: TGTGCCAGCAGCTTAGCGGGGGGGGTCCGGGAGACCCAGTACTTC; CDR3: CASSLAGGVRETQYF
J: TRBJ2-1; D: TRBD1; size: once; V: TRBV11-3; DNA: TGTGCCAGCAGCATGTCCGGGACAGGGGGTTTCGATGAGCAGTTCTTC; CDR3: CASSMSGTGGFDEQFF
J: TRBJ2-7; D: TRBD1; size: .; V: TRBV19; DNA: TGTGCCAGTAGTATAACCGGGACAGGGGACGGCGAGCAGTACTTC; CDR3: CASSITGTGDGEQYF
J: TRBJ1-1; D: TRBD1; size: .; V: TRBV7-9; DNA: TGTGCCAGCGACTGGATGGACAGGCGCCCTGAAGCTTTCTTT; CDR3: CASDWMDRRPEAFF
J: TRBJ2-3; D: TRBD2; size: .; V: TRBV5-6; DNA: TGTGCCAGCAGCTTGGCAGGTAGCGGGAGGGCCTCAGATACGCAGTATTTT; CDR3: CASSLAGSGRASDTQYF
J: TRBJ2-3; D: .; size: .; V: TRBV20-1; DNA: TGCAGTGCTCGCTTTGCAGATACGCAGTATTTT; CDR3: CSARFADTQYF
J: TRBJ2-7; D: .; size: .; V: TRBV5-4; DNA: TGTGCCAGCAGTTCACAGGGACCCTACGAGCAGTACTTC; CDR3: CASSSQGPYEQYF
J: TRBJ1-1; D: TRBD1; size: .; V: TRBV18; DNA: TGTGCCAGCTCACCAACCCGGGACAGCCAATTTATCTTT; CDR3: CASSPTRDSQFIF
J: TRBJ2-1; D: .; size: .; V: TRBV29-1; DNA: TGCAGCGTTTTAGGCGGTGGAGGGGCGGATGAGCAGTTCTTC; CDR3: CSVLGGGGADEQFF